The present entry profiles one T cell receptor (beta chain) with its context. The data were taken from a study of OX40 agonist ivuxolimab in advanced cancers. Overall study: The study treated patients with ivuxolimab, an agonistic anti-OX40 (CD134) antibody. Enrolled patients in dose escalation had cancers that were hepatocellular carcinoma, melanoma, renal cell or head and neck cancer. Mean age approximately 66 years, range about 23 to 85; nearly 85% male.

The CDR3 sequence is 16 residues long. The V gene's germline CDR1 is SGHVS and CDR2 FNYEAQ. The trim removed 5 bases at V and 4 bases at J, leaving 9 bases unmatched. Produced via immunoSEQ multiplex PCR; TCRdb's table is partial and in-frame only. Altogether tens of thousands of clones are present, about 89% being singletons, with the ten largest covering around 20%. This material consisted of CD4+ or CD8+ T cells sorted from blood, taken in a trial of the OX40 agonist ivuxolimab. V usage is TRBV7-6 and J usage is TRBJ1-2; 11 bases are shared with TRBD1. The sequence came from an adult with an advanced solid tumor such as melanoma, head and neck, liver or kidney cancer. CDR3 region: CASSPNAGTGGYGYTF. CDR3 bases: TGTGCCAGCAGCCCGAACGCCGGGACAGGGGGCTATGGCTACACCTTC.